The 22 T cell receptor beta chains reported below all come from one sample, sequenced in a study of beta chain features in type 1 diabetes. These receptors' antigens are unknown. TCRB transcripts that were expressed got sequenced, as all of the isolated RNA had been reverse transcribed. Clones were sequenced by immunoSEQ multiplex PCR, and TCRdb holds only the in-frame ones, with some missing. Of roughly 220,000 clones listed, under 20% are singletons. Study-level results: Across all four CD4+ subsets, people with type 1 diabetes showed modestly shorter TCRB CDR3s.

Source material: naive CD4+ T cells from blood. Receptors originate from a young man with type 1 diabetes.

This clone was recorded a few times. The rearrangement joins TRBV9 to TRBJ1-2; unclear D gene. The germline gives CDR1 SGDLS, CDR2 YYNGEE. The V end was cut by 0 bases, the J end by 3 bases, with 15 bases between. This CDR3 spans 16 amino acids. The CDR3 coding sequence is TGTGCCAGCAGCGTAGACATCGGGAGGGCAGACTATGGCTACACCTTC. It codes for CASSVDIGRADYGYTF.

This clone was seen just once. The V and J genes are TRBV28 and TRBJ2-3; TRBD2 matches at 9 bases. The CDR3 consists of 14 residues. The J segment lost 4 bases and the V segment lost 7 bases, leaving 6 bases of the junction unmatched. Germline CDR1 and CDR2: MDHEN and SYDVKM. CDR3 residues: CASNSGSLPDTQYF. The DNA for the CDR3 is TGTGCCAGCAATAGCGGGAGCCTCCCAGATACGCAGTATTTT.

The chain carries TRBV14 and TRBJ1-1; no reliable D call. Germline assignment: CDR1 SGHDN and CDR2 FVKESK. The CDR3 has 13 amino acids. V was cut by 4 bases and J by 0 bases, with 6 bases left in between. DNA for the CDR3: TGTGCCAGCAGCCCCTACTTGAACACTGAAGCTTTCTTT. This translates into CASSPYLNTEAFF.

A few counts support this clone. The J gene is TRBJ2-2, the V gene TRBV29-1, with D possibly TRBD2 on 6 matching bases. Germline V gene sequence: CDR1 SQVTM, CDR2 ANQGSEA. The CDR3 has 13 amino acids. CDR3 region: CAGREQNTGELFF. Written as DNA, the CDR3 is TGCGCAGGCCGGGAGCAGAACACCGGGGAGCTGTTTTTT.

The V call is TRBV14, the J call TRBJ1-1; 9 bases agree with TRBD1. V was clipped by 6 bases and J by 6 bases; unmatched bases: 8. CDR1 is SGHDN, CDR2 FVKESK, per germline. CDR3 size: 14 residues. CDR3 residues: CASRRQGDGAEAFF. DNA for the CDR3: TGTGCCAGCAGGAGACAGGGGGACGGCGCTGAAGCTTTCTTT.

This clone has only a few counts. The V gene is TRBV7-2, the J gene TRBJ2-7; the match to TRBD2 covers 13 bases. J gave up 7 bases and V 5 bases, and 8 bases lay outside the gene matches. This CDR3 comprises 15 residues. Germline loops: CDR1 SGHTA, CDR2 FQGNSA. The CDR3 nucleotides are TGTGCCAGCAGCAGAGGACTAGCGGGAGAGGGTGAGCAGTACTTC. Translation gives CASSRGLAGEGEQYF.

V usage is TRBV6-1 and J usage is TRBJ2-7; TRBD2 is a possible D gene (6 bases). Germline-derived CDR1 and CDR2 are MNHNS and SASEGT. The CDR3 runs to 13 residues. V shed 8 bases and J shed 4 bases, with 15 bases lying between them. The CDR3 protein is CASARDSFYEQYF. CDR3 nucleotide sequence: TGTGCCAGCGCCCGGGACTCCTTTTACGAGCAGTACTTC.

The chain couples TRBV2 to TRBJ2-3, with D uncertain. There are 13 residues in the CDR3. CDR1 is SNHLY, CDR2 FYNNEI, per germline. Trimming stripped 1 base from V and 6 bases from J, with 8 bases between. The DNA for the CDR3 is TGTGCCAGCAGTGAAGGGCTTGAGGATACGCAGTATTTT. Translation gives CASSEGLEDTQYF.

This clone has just a few counts. This chain links TRBV30 with TRBJ1-5; D is unresolved. The CDR3 runs to 14 residues. Deletions cut 2 bases from V and 2 bases from J, with 10 bases between. Looked up from germline, CDR1 is GTSNPN and CDR2 is SVGIG (reference sequence). CDR3 nucleotide sequence: TGTGCCTGGAGTAGGATTGGGGGCAATCAGCCCCAGCATTTT. It is translated as CAWSRIGGNQPQHF.

This clone was counted once. V and J are TRBV10-3 and TRBJ2-5; the D gene is possibly TRBD2 (5 bases). The length of the CDR3 is 14 residues. CDR1 is ENHRY and CDR2 is SYGVKD in the germline V gene. V lost 3 bases to trimming and J lost 5 bases, with 13 bases between them. CDR3 coding DNA: TGTGCCATCAGTGACGGAACTAGTGGCGAGACCCAGTACTTC. This encodes CAISDGTSGETQYF.

The genes are TRBV5-1 and TRBJ1-4; unclear D gene. V lost 3 bases to trimming and J lost 4 bases, with 10 bases between them. The CDR3 runs to 14 residues. Germline V gene sequence: CDR1 SGHRS, CDR2 YFSETQ. The CDR3 reads CASSSDGRNEKLFF. The CDR3 coding sequence is TGCGCCAGCAGCTCCGACGGCCGTAATGAAAAACTGTTTTTT.

This clone was detected a few times. This chain joins TRBV9 and TRBJ2-7; D call uncertain. The CDR3 has 13 amino acids. V lost 4 bases to trimming and J lost 2 bases, with 10 bases between them. CDR1 SGDLS and CDR2 YYNGEE come from the germline V gene. The CDR3 spells CASSTRDAYEQYF. Here the CDR3 DNA reads TGTGCCAGCAGCACCCGAGACGCCTACGAGCAGTACTTC.

Only a few counts were recorded for this clone. The J gene is TRBJ1-3, the V gene TRBV29-1; D is undetermined. From germline, CDR1 is SQVTM and CDR2 ANQGSEA. The CDR3 runs to 14 residues. V was pared by 6 bases and J by 0 bases, with 12 bases between. The CDR3 DNA reads TGCAGCGTGGGCGGGCAGAGCTCTGGAAACACCATATATTTT. Amino acid sequence: CSVGGQSSGNTIYF.

CDR3 in DNA: TGTGCCAGTAGTACCCCGGGACGTGGAGCCTACGAGCAGTACTTC. It translates to CASSTPGRGAYEQYF. V is TRBV19 and J is TRBJ2-7; D is tentatively TRBD1 or TRBD2 (5 bases each). V was cut by 4 bases and J by 2 bases, with 15 bases left in between. CDR3 size: 15 residues. The germline V gene encodes CDR1 LNHDA and CDR2 SQIVND (reference sequence).

Points on this clone: Other DNA sequences in the same sample also yield this CDR3. The rearrangement links TRBV5-1 to TRBJ2-3; D call uncertain. Per the germline V gene, CDR1 is SGHRS and CDR2 is YFSETQ. V dropped 0 bases and J dropped 1 base, with 3 bases sitting between them. The CDR3 extends over 13 amino acids. This CDR3 is CASSLAGTDTQYF. DNA of the CDR3: TGCGCCAGCAGCTTGGCCGGCACAGATACGCAGTATTTT.

This sequence joins TRBV2 and TRBJ2-1; D is unresolved. Per the germline V gene, CDR1 is SNHLY and CDR2 is FYNNEI. The CDR3 extends over 15 amino acids. Trimming cost V 3 bases and J 2 bases, with 11 bases left between them. The DNA of the CDR3 is TGTGCCAGCAGTGAGCAGCGAGGCACCTACAATGAGCAGTTCTTC. This gives the protein CASSEQRGTYNEQFF.

The chain is built from TRBV28 and TRBJ2-1; 9 bases are shared with TRBD2. V lost 5 bases and J lost 6; bases outside the gene matches: 11. Germline CDR1 and CDR2: MDHEN and SYDVKM. The CDR3 runs to 16 residues. The chain's CDR3 is CASSRGIAGVGNEQFF. CDR3 bases: TGTGCCAGCAGTCGCGGGATAGCGGGAGTCGGCAATGAGCAGTTCTTC.

V is TRBV23-1 and J is TRBJ1-1; D is uncertain. TRBV23-1 has ORF status, its function being uncertain. Trimming cost V 0 bases and J 2 bases, with 4 bases left between them. CDR3 length: 13 residues. CDR3 sequence: CASSQSGNTEAFF. CDR3 DNA sequence: TGCGCCAGCAGTCAATCGGGTAACACTGAAGCTTTCTTT.

A few counts support this clone. The chain links TRBV25-1 to TRBJ1-1; 8 positions match TRBD1. Germline CDR1 reads MGHDK; CDR2 reads SYGVNS. V lost 5 bases to trimming and J lost 5 bases; unmatched junction nucleotides: 16. The CDR3 has 17 residues. CDR3 bases: TGTGCCAGCAGTCCAGGACAGGGCAGAGAGCTGAGGACTGAAGCTTTCTTT. It yields the protein CASSPGQGRELRTEAFF.

The chain carries TRBV4-2 and TRBJ2-6; D not certain. Germline CDR1 reads LGHNA; CDR2 reads YNFKEQ. The CDR3 is 16 amino acids. V was shortened by 1 base and J by 0 bases, with 7 bases between the two germline ends. CDR3 residues: CASSQVSNSGANVLTF. The CDR3 DNA sequence: TGTGCCAGCAGCCAAGTCAGCAACTCTGGGGCCAACGTCCTGACTTTC.

In its sample, this clone was seen a few times. J is TRBJ2-3 and V is TRBV6-5; unclear D gene. Per germline, CDR1 MNHEY and CDR2 SVGAGI. V dropped 10 bases and J dropped 2 bases, with 13 bases sitting between them. The CDR3 totals 13 residues. CDR3 amino acids: CATRRVNTDTQYF. In DNA, the CDR3 is TGTGCCACCAGACGGGTAAACACAGATACGCAGTATTTT.

This clone occurred a few times. The gene calls are TRBV29-1 and TRBJ2-1, with TRBD2 identical over 9 bases. From germline, CDR1 is SQVTM and CDR2 ANQGSEA. The trim removed 6 bases at V and 5 bases at J, leaving 8 bases unmatched. This CDR3 contains 14 residues. In nucleotides, the CDR3 is TGCAGCGTATCCTCGGGACTAGCCGACAATGAGCAGTTCTTC. Translation: CSVSSGLADNEQFF.